The present TCR beta chain was sequenced within a study of T cells in Graves' hyperthyroidism and ophthalmopathy. The CDR3 extends over 14 amino acids. Trimming shortened V by 3 bases and J by 2 bases, and 11 bases separated the two germline ends. Germline CDR1 reads MDHEN; CDR2 reads SYDVKM. It was RNA transcripts that yielded the amplified TCR beta CDR3 regions. HTBI primers were the set used in a first-round RT-PCR of the TCR CDR3. TCRdb reprocessed the multiplex PCR reads with MiXCR, giving one entry per CDR3 protein. The sample has approximately 330,000 distinct CDR3 sequences, approximately 22% seen once. Patients were excluded because of uncontrolled infection, other autoimmune disease, pregnancy or lactation.

The TCR sequence derives from a woman between 50 and 59 years old with Graves' hyperthyroidism. The sequencing sample was made of blood. V usage is TRBV28 and J usage is TRBJ2-7, with D maybe TRBD1 (6 bases). The CDR3 nucleotides read TGTGCCAGCAGTTTCCCAGGGGCCCCCTACGAGCAGTACTTC. Amino acids: CASSFPGAPYEQYF.